This TCR beta chain is drawn from a study of cytomegalovirus exposure and HLA in healthy donors. On the study more broadly: A subsequent analysis stated that the 120 or so validation repertoires were run on the same platform as the 650 to 850 first-cohort repertoires. Whole-study findings and limits: Three of the chains that were CMV-associated were confirmed in vitro to be specific for CMV antigens. Diagnosis of cytomegalovirus status made by the classifier reportedly showed high specificity and sensitivity.

The assay was immunoSEQ multiplex PCR, and TCRdb's table has in-frame clones only and misses some. This repertoire shows about 360,000 clones, roughly 89% found once; its top ten account for approximately 0.86%. Note on this clone: What it binds is unknown.

Sequencing was carried out using PBMCs. The TCR sequence derives from a woman under 30 in good health and CMV-seronegative.

The CDR3 region is CASSGTAPTNEKLFF. CDR3 DNA sequence: TGTGCCAGCAGCGGGACAGCCCCAACTAATGAAAAACTGTTTTTT. V usage is TRBV25-1 and J usage is TRBJ1-4; TRBD1 aligns across 7 bases. This CDR3 region has 15 residues. The V gene's germline CDR1 is MGHDK and CDR2 SYGVNS. With 6 bases clipped from V and 0 bases from J, the junction kept 4 bases outside the gene matches. The full variable domain, its missing parts supplied by reference TRBV25-1 and TRBJ1-4, is EADIYQTPRYLVIGTGKKITLECSQTMGHDKMYWYQQDPGMELHLIHYSYGVNSTEKGDLSSESTVSRIRTEHFPLTLESARPSHTSQYLCASSGTAPTNEKLFFGSGTQLSVL.